Listed here are 15 T cell receptor beta chains from one sample, sequenced in a study of OX40 agonist ivuxolimab in advanced cancers. Libraries were prepared by immunoSEQ multiplex PCR; TCRdb keeps only in-frame clonotypes and omits some of them. The sample shows roughly 68,000 clones, 75% to 95% of them seen only once. The sample in question was CD4+ or CD8+ T cells sorted from blood, obtained in a trial of the OX40 agonist ivuxolimab. Source of these receptors: an adult with an advanced solid tumor such as melanoma, head and neck, liver or kidney cancer.

This sequence joins TRBV7-8 and TRBJ2-1; the match to TRBD2 covers 13 bases. The CDR3 has 15 residues. Germline CDR1 reads SGHVS; CDR2 reads FQNEAQ. V lost 5 bases, J lost 5 bases, and 3 bases stayed unmatched. The CDR3 region has the DNA TGTGCCAGCAGCATGGGACTAGCGGGGCACAATGAGCAGTTCTTC. Translated, it gives CASSMGLAGHNEQFF.

The chain carries TRBV19 and TRBJ2-2, with D tentatively TRBD1 (5 bases). This CDR3 comprises 15 residues. Germline V gene data show CDR1 as LNHDA and CDR2 as SQIVND (reference sequence). Trimming removed 4 bases at V and 0 bases at J, with 9 bases between. DNA for the CDR3: TGTGCCAGTAGTACTGGACAACCGAACACCGGGGAGCTGTTTTTT. Translated, it gives CASSTGQPNTGELFF.

V is TRBV9 and J is TRBJ2-7; a weak D match, TRBD1 (6 bases). There are 12 residues in the CDR3. V was shortened by 3 bases and J by 4 bases, with 8 bases between the two germline ends. The germline V gene encodes CDR1 SGDLS and CDR2 YYNGEE. CDR3 protein: CASSATGYEQYF. The CDR3 nucleotides are TGTGCCAGCAGCGCAACAGGGTACGAGCAGTACTTC.

The V call is TRBV4-1, the J call TRBJ2-7; the D gene could be TRBD1 or TRBD2 (6 bases each). V shed 0 bases and J shed 3 bases, with 21 bases lying between them. The CDR3 loop spans 18 amino acids. Looked up from germline, CDR1 is MGHRA and CDR2 is YSYEKL. CDR3 coding DNA: TGCGCCAGCAGCCAAGAGTCGGGGGCGGGGTCTACCCTCTACGAGCAGTACTTC. Translation gives CASSQESGAGSTLYEQYF.

This chain links TRBV5-6 with TRBJ1-2, with D perhaps matching TRBD1 (6 bases). Trimming removed 0 bases from V and 7 bases from J, with 13 bases in between. Germline V gives CDR1 SGHDT, CDR2 YYEEEE. There are 14 residues in the CDR3. The CDR3 sequence is CASSLAAQGGGYTF. CDR3 bases: TGTGCCAGCAGCTTGGCAGCACAGGGCGGTGGCTACACCTTC.

A few counts support this clone. As DNA, the CDR3 is TGTGCCAGCAGCCCCTACCGGCTCCCGGGTTCCTACGAGCAGTACTTC. As protein: CASSPYRLPGSYEQYF. V usage is TRBV7-8 and J usage is TRBJ2-7; D gene unclear. This CDR3 has 16 residues. Germline CDR1 reads SGHVS; CDR2 reads FQNEAQ. The V gene lost 5 bases and the J gene lost 1 base, with 18 bases spanning the gap. Together with reference TRBV7-8 and TRBJ2-7, the CDR3 gives the full variable domain: GAGVSQSPRYKVAKRGQDVALRCDPISGHVSLFWYQQALGQGPEFLTYFQNEAQLDKSGLPSDRFFAERPEGSVSTLKIQRTQQEDSAVYLCASSPYRLPGSYEQYFGPGTRLTVT.

The chain carries TRBV6-6 and TRBJ1-4; no clear D gene. Trimming removed 5 bases at V and 7 bases at J, with 14 bases between. The CDR3 has 14 amino acids. Germline CDR1 MNHNY, CDR2 SVGAGI (reference sequence). As DNA, the CDR3 is TGTGCCAGCAGTGTACATGGAAGCAGTGAAAAACTGTTTTTT. Its protein product is CASSVHGSSEKLFF.

The chain employs TRBV19 and TRBJ2-6; possibly TRBD2 for D (6 bases). The V gene lost 4 bases and the J gene lost 0 bases, with 10 bases spanning the gap. Germline V gene data show CDR1 as LNHDA and CDR2 as SQIVND (reference sequence). The CDR3 has 16 amino acids. CDR3 residues: CASSTGGISGANVLTF. CDR3 in DNA: TGTGCCAGTAGTACAGGAGGGATCTCTGGGGCCAACGTCCTGACTTTC.

The V and J genes are TRBV2 and TRBJ2-1; D is unresolved. CDR1 is SNHLY, CDR2 FYNNEI, per germline. This CDR3 contains 13 residues. The V and J ends lost 2 bases and 5 bases respectively, with 7 bases between them. This CDR3 is CASSEHRDNEQFF. CDR3 coding DNA: TGTGCCAGCAGTGAACATCGGGACAATGAGCAGTTCTTC.

The V call is TRBV6-6, the J call TRBJ1-3, with 7 bases identical to TRBD1. The V gene's germline CDR1 is MNHNY and CDR2 SVGAGI (reference sequence). This CDR3 has 12 residues. J gave up 2 bases and V 8 bases, and 0 bases lay outside the gene matches. The CDR3 sequence is CASGTAGNTIYF. Here the CDR3 DNA reads TGTGCCAGCGGGACAGCTGGAAACACCATATATTTT.

This clone has only a few counts. This chain connects TRBV5-6 to TRBJ1-6; TRBD1 agrees at 8 bases. V trimming: 0 bases; J trimming: 8 bases; junction bases outside the gene matches: 1. This CDR3 contains 14 residues. Germline loops: CDR1 SGHDT, CDR2 YYEEEE. CDR3 sequence (DNA): TGTGCCAGCAGCTTGGTACAGGGGGATTCACCCCTCCACTTT. Its protein is CASSLVQGDSPLHF. The variable domain in full, completed from reference TRBV5-6 and TRBJ1-6, reads DAGVTQSPTHLIKTRGQQVTLRCSPKSGHDTVSWYQQALGQGPQFIFQYYEEEERQRGNFPDRFSGHQFPNYSSELNVNALLLGDSALYLCASSLVQGDSPLHFGNGTRLTVT.

The rearrangement joins TRBV6-1 to TRBJ1-1; no clear D. The CDR3 is made up of 12 amino acids. Germline V lookup: CDR1 MNHNS, CDR2 SASEGT. Trimming pared 5 bases from V and 3 bases from J, leaving 7 bases between. The CDR3 sequence is CASSFRDTEAFF. CDR3 bases: TGTGCCAGCAGTTTCCGGGACACTGAAGCTTTCTTT.

J is TRBJ1-2 and V is TRBV30; possibly TRBD1 for D (6 bases). The V end lost 0 bases, the J end lost 8 bases, and 10 bases lay between the germline ends. The germline V gene has CDR1 GTSNPN and CDR2 SVGIG (reference sequence). The CDR3 is 12 amino acids. Written as DNA, the CDR3 is TGTGCCTGGAGTGTACTAGGGGGAGGCTACACCTTC. Encoded protein: CAWSVLGGGYTF.

J is TRBJ2-1 and V is TRBV30; D is unclear. Germline V CDR1 and CDR2: GTSNPN, SVGIG (reference sequence). The ends were cut back, 1 base at V and 9 bases at J, with 10 bases in the middle. CDR3 size: 12 residues. The CDR3 coding sequence is TGTGCCTGGAGTGAAATGCTAGGTGAGCAGTTCTTC. Translated: CAWSEMLGEQFF.

V and J are TRBV5-1 and TRBJ1-3; D may be TRBD1 (5 bases). This CDR3 has 16 residues. Between the trimmed V and J ends, which lost 2 bases and 3 bases, there was a span of 15 bases. In germline, CDR1 is SGHRS, CDR2 YFSETQ. The CDR3 DNA sequence: TGCGCCAGCAGCTTCACAGGTTCTCTTTATGGAAACACCATATATTTT. It codes for CASSFTGSLYGNTIYF.